These T cell receptor beta chains were read from a single sample in a study of response to subunit inactivated influenza vaccine. TCRdb reprocessed the RT-PCR reads with MiXCR, giving one entry per CDR3 protein. The data show over 300,000 distinct CDR3 sequences, with 20% to 25% seen just once and roughly a tenth held by the top ten. The specimen comprised PBMCs from blood, sampled about 20 months after vaccination. The receptors derive from a man aged 45 to 75 who received an inactivated influenza vaccine. CDR3s include the opening cysteine and the closing phenylalanine or tryptophan. Each record gives: J gene, clone size, V gene, D gene, CDR3 protein, CDR3 DNA. A D gene is named only where the DNA matches it firmly. Clone size is shown for a subset of rows, as once, few, many or a class of expanded clone.

J gene: TRBJ1-4; clone size: many; V gene: TRBV5-1; D gene: TRBD1; CDR3 protein: CASSSRQGTEKLFF; CDR3 DNA: TGCGCCAGCAGCTCCAGACAGGGTACCGAGAAACTGTTTTTT
J gene: TRBJ1-1; clone size: NA; V gene: TRBV3-1; D gene: NA; CDR3 protein: CASSHVENTEAFF; CDR3 DNA: TGTGCCAGCAGCCACGTCGAGAACACTGAAGCTTTCTTT
J gene: TRBJ2-1; clone size: few; V gene: TRBV5-1; D gene: TRBD1; CDR3 protein: CASSTRGSYNEQFF; CDR3 DNA: TGCGCCAGCAGTACCAGGGGGAGCTACAATGAGCAGTTCTTC
J gene: TRBJ1-5; clone size: few; V gene: TRBV7-3; D gene: TRBD1; CDR3 protein: CASSPDRVSAQHF; CDR3 DNA: TGTGCCAGCAGCCCGGACAGGGTATCGGCCCAGCATTTT
J gene: TRBJ2-3; clone size: NA; V gene: TRBV5-1; D gene: NA; CDR3 protein: CASSLGQSTDAQYF; CDR3 DNA: TGCGCCAGCAGCTTGGGGCAAAGTACAGATGCGCAGTATTTT
J gene: TRBJ2-7; clone size: few; V gene: TRBV5-1; D gene: NA; CDR3 protein: CASSLEAPIEQYF; CDR3 DNA: TGCGCCAGCAGCTTGGAGGCCCCAATCGAGCAGTACTTC
J gene: TRBJ2-5; clone size: few; V gene: TRBV20-1; D gene: TRBD1; CDR3 protein: CSASPNRGETQYF; CDR3 DNA: TGCAGTGCTAGCCCAAACAGGGGTGAGACCCAGTACTTC
J gene: TRBJ1-6; clone size: NA; V gene: TRBV12-3/TRBV12-4; D gene: NA; CDR3 protein: CASSSATNNRDFIPYNSPLHF; CDR3 DNA: TGTGCCAGCAGTTCTGCCACGAATAACCGGGACTTCATCCCCTATAATTCACCCCTCCACTTT
J gene: TRBJ2-1; clone size: NA; V gene: TRBV12-3/TRBV12-4; D gene: NA; CDR3 protein: CASRKSTDYNEQFF; CDR3 DNA: TGTGCCAGCAGGAAATCGACAGACTACAATGAGCAGTTCTTC
J gene: TRBJ1-6; clone size: NA; V gene: TRBV12-3/TRBV12-4; D gene: TRBD1; CDR3 protein: CASRTSGGLVGSPLHF; CDR3 DNA: TGTGCCAGCAGAACCTCAGGGGGGCTAGTAGGTTCACCCCTCCACTTT
J gene: TRBJ1-4; clone size: many; V gene: TRBV4-3; D gene: TRBD1; CDR3 protein: CASSQGTGTGETGGEKLFF; CDR3 DNA: TGCGCCAGCAGCCAAGGGACCGGGACAGGGGAAACAGGAGGTGAAAAACTGTTTTTT
J gene: TRBJ2-1; clone size: NA; V gene: TRBV7-2; D gene: TRBD2; CDR3 protein: CASSLVAGLGEQFF; CDR3 DNA: TGTGCCAGCAGCTTAGTAGCGGGACTCGGTGAGCAGTTCTTC
J gene: TRBJ1-5; clone size: NA; V gene: TRBV20-1; D gene: NA; CDR3 protein: CSARPSASNQPQHF; CDR3 DNA: TGCAGTGCTAGACCTTCCGCTAGCAATCAGCCCCAGCATTTT
J gene: TRBJ1-1; clone size: few; V gene: TRBV19; D gene: NA; CDR3 protein: CASSISDSTNTEAFF; CDR3 DNA: TGTGCCAGTAGTATATCAGACAGTACGAACACTGAAGCTTTCTTT
J gene: TRBJ2-1; clone size: few; V gene: TRBV4-3; D gene: NA; CDR3 protein: CASSQDRATNEQFF; CDR3 DNA: TGCGCCAGCAGCCAAGATCGGGCTACCAATGAGCAGTTCTTC
J gene: TRBJ2-2; clone size: NA; V gene: TRBV20-1; D gene: TRBD1; CDR3 protein: CSASGTANTGELFF; CDR3 DNA: TGCAGTGCTTCCGGGACAGCGAACACCGGGGAGCTGTTTTTT